The 16 T cell receptor beta chains listed next were all sequenced from one sample in a study of blood T cell repertoires in COVID-19. Profiled with immunoSEQ multiplex PCR; TCRdb holds only in-frame clones, not every one. The sample has around 62,000 clones; about four fifths are singletons. The specimen sequenced was peripheral blood. These TCRs come from a man between 45 and 60 years old with active COVID-19.

The J gene is TRBJ1-5, the V gene TRBV6-5, with 10 bases identical to TRBD1. The CDR3 loop spans 15 amino acids. From germline, CDR1 is MNHEY and CDR2 SVGAGI. The V segment lost 6 bases and the J segment 4 bases; nucleotides outside the gene matches: 6. The CDR3 DNA reads TGTGCCAGCAGCCAGGACAGGGGGTATAATCAGCCCCAGCATTTT. Its protein product is CASSQDRGYNQPQHF.

The chain employs TRBV5-6 and TRBJ2-2; 9 bases agree with TRBD1. CDR3 length: 16 amino acids. J gave up 1 base and V 4 bases, and 5 bases lay outside the gene matches. The germline V gene encodes CDR1 SGHDT and CDR2 YYEEEE. This CDR3 reads CASSRGTGRNTGELFF. DNA of the CDR3: TGTGCCAGCAGCCGCGGGACAGGGCGGAACACCGGGGAGCTGTTTTTT.

This sequence joins TRBV7-2 and TRBJ1-1, with D perhaps TRBD1 (6 bases). CDR1 is SGHTA and CDR2 is FQGNSA in the germline V gene. This CDR3 comprises 15 residues. V shed 5 bases and J shed 0 bases, with 13 bases lying between them. The CDR3 coding sequence is TGTGCCAGCAGCCCTCAGGACAGACTGAACACTGAAGCTTTCTTT. Translating gives CASSPQDRLNTEAFF.

This chain links TRBV18 with TRBJ1-1; no clear D. The germline V and J ends were trimmed by 2 bases and 1 base, with 8 bases remaining between them. The CDR3 runs 14 residues. The V gene's germline CDR1 is KGHSH and CDR2 LQKENI. CDR3 sequence reads: CASSPEAGNTEAFF. For the CDR3, the DNA is TGTGCCAGCTCACCAGAAGCGGGGAACACTGAAGCTTTCTTT.

V is TRBV3-1 (or the pseudogene TRBV3-2) and J is TRBJ2-3; unclear D gene. The germline gives CDR1 LGHDT, CDR2 YNNKEL (reference sequence). CDR3 length: 14 residues. The V and J ends lost 2 bases and 3 bases respectively, with 9 bases between them. CDR3 sequence (DNA): TGTGCCAGCAGCCAAACCTCGACTACAGATACGCAGTATTTT. As protein: CASSQTSTTDTQYF.

This clone appeared a single time. The V gene is TRBV5-1, the J gene TRBJ1-1; D is perhaps TRBD1 (5 bases). The V gene's germline CDR1 is SGHRS and CDR2 YFSETQ. Trimming shortened V by 3 bases and J by 5 bases, and 14 bases separated the two germline ends. The CDR3 is made up of 14 amino acids. This chain's CDR3 is CASSWTQGRTEAFF. CDR3 coding DNA: TGCGCCAGCAGCTGGACGCAGGGAAGAACTGAAGCTTTCTTT.

This clone appeared a single time. CDR3 nucleotides: TGCGCCAGCAGCTTGAAGGGAGGTTTGGACGAGCAGTACTTC. Encoded protein: CASSLKGGLDEQYF. The gene calls are TRBV5-1 and TRBJ2-7, with D possibly TRBD2 on 6 matching bases. This CDR3 region has 14 residues. Germline loops: CDR1 SGHRS, CDR2 YFSETQ. V was cut by 1 base and J by 5 bases, with 13 bases left in between.

This chain links TRBV12-3 or TRBV12-4 with TRBJ1-4, with 7 bases fitting TRBD1. The V gene end was trimmed by 9 bases and the J gene end by 5 bases; junction bases not matched to a gene: 6. The length of the CDR3 is 13 residues. CDR3 nucleotides: TGTGCCAGTAATACAGGGGTAAATGAAAAACTGTTTTTT. Its translation is CASNTGVNEKLFF.

The rearrangement uses TRBV10-3 and TRBJ1-4; 7 bases map to TRBD1. This CDR3 region has 18 residues. V lost 3 bases and J lost 0; bases outside the gene matches: 10. Germline CDR1 ENHRY, CDR2 SYGVKD. In DNA, the CDR3 is TGTGCCATCAGTGACCCCGGGACAGCGTATGCAACTAATGAAAAACTGTTTTTT. Encoded protein: CAISDPGTAYATNEKLFF.

This clone occurred a few times. DNA for the CDR3: TGTGCCAGCAGCTCCGCCTCCAGGGGGACTGAAGCTTTCTTT. Translation gives CASSSASRGTEAFF. The genes are TRBV5-4 and TRBJ1-1, with 7 bases matching TRBD1. Unmatched junction bases numbered 7, after V lost 3 bases and J lost 5 bases. In germline, CDR1 is SGHNT, CDR2 YYREEE (reference sequence). The CDR3 contains 14 residues.

The count of this clone is one. The V call is TRBV11-3, the J call TRBJ2-1; 8 bases are shared with TRBD2. After removal of 4 bases from V and 6 bases from J, the junction contained 8 bases not matched to a gene. Germline V gene sequence: CDR1 SGHNT, CDR2 YENEEA. This CDR3 is built from 15 residues. As DNA, the CDR3 is TGTGCCAGCAGCTCCTCTAGCGGGCCCTTCAATGAGCAGTTCTTC. Translating it yields CASSSSSGPFNEQFF.

This clone was picked up a small number of times. The V gene is TRBV9, the J gene TRBJ1-5; D remains unclear. This CDR3 has 13 amino acids. Trimming removed 4 bases at V and 7 bases at J, with 12 bases between. CDR1 is SGDLS, CDR2 YYNGEE, per germline. CDR3 sequence reads: CASSPAGGQPQHF. As DNA, the CDR3 is TGTGCCAGCAGCCCCGCGGGTGGGCAGCCCCAGCATTTT.

This chain joins TRBV4-1 and TRBJ2-1; no reliable D call. The germline V gene encodes CDR1 MGHRA and CDR2 YSYEKL. The CDR3 is 14 residues long. The germline V and J ends were trimmed by 6 bases and 8 bases, with 17 bases remaining between them. The CDR3 nucleotides are TGCGCCAGCAGTCTTTATACTACCCCCCATGAGCAGTTCTTC. Its protein is CASSLYTTPHEQFF.

The gene calls are TRBV19 and TRBJ1-4; unclear D gene. V was pared by 6 bases and J by 8 bases, with 19 bases between. Germline values: CDR1 LNHDA, CDR2 SQIVND (reference sequence). CDR3 length: 15 residues. This CDR3 reads CASSRGAGDREKLFF. The CDR3 coding sequence is TGTGCCAGTAGCCGAGGCGCGGGAGATAGGGAAAAACTGTTTTTT.

This clone was picked up one time. CDR3 sequence reads: CASSPGAASGTQYF. The CDR3 DNA follows: TGTGCCAGCAGCCCCGGGGCGGCTAGCGGTACGCAGTATTTT. The chain recombines TRBV7-6 with TRBJ2-3; 7 bases agree with TRBD2. In germline, CDR1 is SGHVS, CDR2 FNYEAQ. The CDR3 extends over 14 amino acids. V shed 5 bases, J shed 8 bases, and the junction held 10 bases outside the gene matches.

The J gene is TRBJ2-7, the V gene TRBV5-4; TRBD2 matches 16 bases. CDR1 and CDR2 (germline): SGHNT, YYREEE (reference sequence). J gave up 2 bases and V 3 bases, and 2 bases lay outside the gene matches. The CDR3 contains 16 residues. The CDR3 spells CASSWGLAGGTYEQYF. CDR3 DNA: TGTGCCAGCAGCTGGGGACTAGCGGGGGGGACCTACGAGCAGTACTTC.